This T cell receptor (beta chain) emerged from a study of OX40 agonist ivuxolimab in advanced cancers. The data were produced by immunoSEQ multiplex PCR, yet TCRdb's version contains in-frame clones alone and is incomplete. The sample carries 75,000 to 95,000 clones, 65% to 90% recorded once. The study's findings and limits: Undetermined was the antigen specificity of the expanded peripheral T cells.

Regarding this clone: The antigen remains undetermined.

This CDR3 is 12 amino acids long. V shed 2 bases and J shed 10 bases, with 9 bases lying between them. Germline V gene sequence: CDR1 GTSNPN, CDR2 SVGIG (reference sequence). The chain carries TRBV30 and TRBJ1-6; no firm D call. The clonotype originates from an adult with an advanced solid tumor such as melanoma, head and neck, liver or kidney cancer. The sample was CD4+ or CD8+ T cells sorted from blood, taken in a trial of the OX40 agonist ivuxolimab. The CDR3 spells CAWSPLESPLHF. The CDR3 DNA is TGTGCCTGGAGTCCCCTGGAATCACCCCTCCACTTT.